The 30 T cell receptor beta chains presented below share a single source sample, sequenced in a study of a mutant IDH1 vaccine in newly diagnosed glioma. As to time point: week 11, during vaccination. Vaccinated patients received 300 ug of mutant IDH1 20-mer peptide per dose, with topical imiquimod. Produced via immunoSEQ multiplex PCR; TCRdb's table is partial and in-frame only. The repertoire holds 25,000 to 35,000 clones, with around 87% as singletons. No antigen is known for these receptors. The input for sequencing was PBMCs, taken from a glioma patient whose treatment included an IDH1 peptide vaccine. These receptors came from a man younger than 35 with glioma.

The rearrangement uses TRBV19 and TRBJ2-6; unclear D gene. V was cut by 1 base and J by 0 bases, with 4 bases left in between. Germline assignment: CDR1 LNHDA and CDR2 SQIVND (reference sequence). The CDR3 contains 15 residues. This chain's CDR3 is CASSIGNSGANVLTF. CDR3 sequence (DNA): TGTGCCAGTAGTATAGGGAACTCTGGGGCCAACGTCCTGACTTTC.

The V and J genes are TRBV6-5 and TRBJ2-7; 7 bases fit TRBD1. CDR1 and CDR2 (germline): MNHEY, SVGAGI. Germline trimming cut 2 bases from V and 4 bases from J; bases unmatched to any gene: 2. The CDR3 consists of 13 residues. Here the CDR3 DNA reads TGTGCCAGCAGTTACCTGGGACAGTACGAGCAGTACTTC. Protein: CASSYLGQYEQYF.

This chain connects TRBV18 to TRBJ1-2; D gene unclear. The CDR3 covers 15 residues. V dropped 3 bases and J dropped 0 bases, with 11 bases sitting between them. Germline V gene data show CDR1 as KGHSH and CDR2 as LQKENI. The CDR3 loop reads CASSPGVGSNYGYTF. In DNA form, the CDR3 reads TGTGCCAGCTCACCTGGAGTCGGATCTAACTATGGCTACACCTTC.

This chain uses TRBV20-1 with TRBJ1-1; D remains ambiguous. Germline V gene sequence: CDR1 DFQATT, CDR2 SNEGSKA (reference sequence). Trimming left V 4 bases short and J 8 bases short, with 11 bases between. The CDR3 totals 11 residues. The CDR3 sequence is CSANGLAEAFF. The CDR3 DNA reads as TGCAGTGCTAACGGGTTGGCAGAAGCTTTCTTT.

The chain is built from TRBV2 and TRBJ2-6; D not resolved. V was pared by 5 bases and J by 6 bases, with 8 bases between. The V gene's germline CDR1 is SNHLY and CDR2 FYNNEI. This CDR3 has 13 amino acids. The CDR3 protein is CASSPDKANVLTF. The CDR3 DNA follows: TGTGCCAGCAGTCCCGACAAGGCCAACGTCCTGACTTTC. The variable domain in full, completed from reference TRBV2 and TRBJ2-6, reads EPEVTQTPSHQVTQMGQEVILRCVPISNHLYFYWYRQILGQKVEFLVSFYNNEISEKSEIFDDQFSVERPDGSNFTLKIRSTKLEDSAMYFCASSPDKANVLTFGAGSRLTVL.

The V gene is TRBV28, the J gene TRBJ2-1, with 7 bases fitting TRBD2. This CDR3 has 18 amino acids. CDR1 is MDHEN, CDR2 SYDVKM, per germline. The V segment lost 2 bases and the J segment 4 bases; nucleotides outside the gene matches: 14. The CDR3 spells CASSLPPQTSDPYNEQFF. In DNA, the CDR3 is TGTGCCAGCAGTTTACCCCCCCAAACTAGCGACCCTTACAATGAGCAGTTCTTC.

The chain carries TRBV5-6 and TRBJ2-3; D possibly corresponds to TRBD2 (6 bases). Trimming stripped 4 bases from V and 2 bases from J, with 14 bases between. This CDR3 region has 15 residues. The germline V gene has CDR1 SGHDT and CDR2 YYEEEE. Here the CDR3 reads CASSPTGDFTDTQYF. CDR3 nucleotides: TGTGCCAGCAGCCCTACGGGGGATTTCACAGATACGCAGTATTTT. The whole variable domain, remainder taken from reference TRBV5-6 and TRBJ2-3, is DAGVTQSPTHLIKTRGQQVTLRCSPKSGHDTVSWYQQALGQGPQFIFQYYEEEERQRGNFPDRFSGHQFPNYSSELNVNALLLGDSALYLCASSPTGDFTDTQYFGPGTRLTVL.

The genes are TRBV29-1 and TRBJ1-3; perhaps TRBD1 as D (6 bases). CDR1 is SQVTM and CDR2 is ANQGSEA in the germline V gene. V shed 6 bases and J shed 0 bases, with 15 bases lying between them. The CDR3 extends over 15 amino acids. CDR3: CSVGVGQSSGNTIYF. CDR3 sequence (DNA): TGCAGCGTGGGGGTAGGACAGAGCTCTGGAAACACCATATATTTT.

This clone appeared once. The chain recombines TRBV7-2 with TRBJ1-5; 9 nucleotides match TRBD1. V gave up 5 bases and J gave up 0 bases; unmatched junction bases: 2. This CDR3 is built from 15 residues. Looked up from germline, CDR1 is SGHTA and CDR2 is FQGNSA. The CDR3: CASSRTGASNQPQHF. In nucleotides, the CDR3 is TGTGCCAGCAGCAGGACAGGGGCTAGCAATCAGCCCCAGCATTTT.

The V and J genes are TRBV7-2 and TRBJ2-3; the D is unclear. Looked up from germline, CDR1 is SGHTA and CDR2 is FQGNSA. Trimming removed 3 bases from V and 2 bases from J, with 12 bases in between. This CDR3 contains 15 residues. CDR3 nucleotides: TGTGCCAGCAGCTTCCAAAGTAGCCTCACAGATACGCAGTATTTT. This sequence encodes CASSFQSSLTDTQYF.

The V gene is TRBV2, the J gene TRBJ2-1; 13 bases are a match to TRBD2. From germline, CDR1 is SNHLY and CDR2 FYNNEI. V shed 6 bases, J shed 4 bases, and the junction held 6 bases outside the gene matches. The CDR3 covers 16 residues. CDR3 coding DNA: TGTGCCAGCAGGGGGAAGGGACTAGCGGGATACAATGAGCAGTTCTTC. It codes for CASRGKGLAGYNEQFF.

This rearrangement joins TRBV7-2 to TRBJ2-2, with 7 bases identical to TRBD2. The trim removed 1 base at V and 7 bases at J, leaving 3 bases unmatched. CDR3 length: 14 amino acids. Germline V gene lookup returns CDR1 SGHTA and CDR2 FQGNSA. In DNA, the CDR3 is TGTGCCAGCAGCTTAGGTGGGAGGGGCGGGGAGCTGTTTTTT. Residues: CASSLGGRGGELFF.

This clone was observed a single time. The chain's CDR3 is CASSYSDKYQPQHF. The CDR3 nucleotides are TGTGCCAGCAGTTACTCAGATAAGTATCAGCCCCAGCATTTT. This chain links TRBV6-6 with TRBJ1-5; D gene uncertain. V lost 0 bases and J lost 5, with 8 bases in between. Per the germline V gene, CDR1 is MNHNY and CDR2 is SVGAGI (reference sequence). The CDR3 spans 14 residues.

The chain couples TRBV4-3 to TRBJ1-2, with TRBD1 matching 9 bases. The CDR3 contains 16 residues. CDR1 is LGHNA and CDR2 is YSLEER in the germline V gene. V lost 4 bases to trimming and J lost 0 bases; unmatched junction nucleotides: 6. The CDR3 loop is CASSPGTGWANYGYTF. The CDR3 DNA sequence: TGCGCCAGCAGCCCAGGGACAGGGTGGGCTAACTATGGCTACACCTTC.

The V gene is TRBV5-1, the J gene TRBJ1-1; no firm D call. The CDR3 is 13 residues long. Germline V gene sequence: CDR1 SGHRS, CDR2 YFSETQ. Between the trimmed V and J ends, which lost 0 bases and 1 base, there was a span of 4 bases. The CDR3 spells CASSLVKNTEAFF. In DNA, the CDR3 is TGCGCCAGCAGCTTGGTCAAGAACACTGAAGCTTTCTTT.

This chain links TRBV30 with TRBJ2-5; D might be TRBD1 or TRBD2, each matching 6 bases. From germline, CDR1 is GTSNPN and CDR2 SVGIG (reference sequence). Between the trimmed V and J ends, which lost 0 bases and 5 bases, there was a span of 13 bases. This CDR3 is built from 14 residues. CDR3 in DNA: TGTGCCTGGAGTGTACTTGGGGGGCGGGAGACCCAGTACTTC. Its translation: CAWSVLGGRETQYF.

This clone has a handful of counts. The genes are TRBV5-5 and TRBJ1-6, with D possibly being TRBD1 (5 bases). Trimming took off 4 bases at V and 10 bases at J, with 18 bases between the two ends. The V gene's germline CDR1 is SGHKS and CDR2 YYEKEE (reference sequence). The CDR3 loop spans 15 amino acids. The CDR3 DNA is TGTGCCAGCAGCACGGGGCAGGGAAGCAGGTCACCCCTCCACTTT. As protein: CASSTGQGSRSPLHF.

The chain uses TRBV28 and TRBJ1-6; TRBD1 might be the D (5 bases). The CDR3 sequence is 16 residues long. From germline, CDR1 is MDHEN and CDR2 SYDVKM. The ends were cut back, 7 bases at V and 6 bases at J, with 19 bases in the middle. The CDR3, as DNA: TGTGCCAGCATTGCCCAGGGTCGGGGGGTTAATTCACCCCTCCACTTT. It specifies CASIAQGRGVNSPLHF. Drawing the rest from reference TRBV28 and TRBJ1-6, the complete variable domain is DVKVTQSSRYLVKRTGEKVFLECVQDMDHENMFWYRQDPGLGLRLIYFSYDVKMKEKGDIPEGYSVSREKKERFSLILESASTNQTSMYLCASIAQGRGVNSPLHFGNGTRLTVT.

The CDR3 bases are TGCGCCAGCAGCCGGCCGGGTGTTGTCGAGACCCAGTACTTC. Protein sequence: CASSRPGVVETQYF. V usage is TRBV5-1 and J usage is TRBJ2-5; D call uncertain. Trimming removed 4 bases from V and 5 bases from J, with 15 bases in between. CDR1 and CDR2 from the germline V gene are SGHRS and YFSETQ. The CDR3 is made up of 14 amino acids.

This rearrangement joins TRBV7-9 to TRBJ2-5; D is undetermined. Germline lookup yields CDR1 SEHNR and CDR2 FQNEAQ (reference sequence). The CDR3 runs 15 residues. Trimming took off 3 bases at V and 2 bases at J, with 13 bases between the two ends. CDR3 in DNA: TGTGCCAGCAGCTTGGGTTTCAGGCAGCAAGAGACCCAGTACTTC. Translating it yields CASSLGFRQQETQYF.

This clone was detected once. The chain has TRBV5-1 and TRBJ1-3; D gene unclear. With 2 bases removed from V and 2 bases from J, the gap between germline ends came to 8 bases. The CDR3 consists of 14 residues. CDR1 and CDR2 (germline): SGHRS, YFSETQ. CDR3 in amino acids: CASSLGGTGNTIYF. CDR3 DNA sequence: TGCGCCAGCAGCTTAGGAGGGACTGGAAACACCATATATTTT.

The chain is built from TRBV30 and TRBJ1-2; D ambiguous. Per the germline V gene, CDR1 is GTSNPN and CDR2 is SVGIG (reference sequence). The V and J ends lost 4 bases and 5 bases respectively, with 11 bases between them. This CDR3 has 12 residues. The DNA of the CDR3 is TGTGCCTGGACCCGGACGGGTTATGGCTACACCTTC. As protein: CAWTRTGYGYTF.

The genes are TRBV5-4 and TRBJ1-3; tentative D call: TRBD1 (6 bases). CDR3 size: 13 residues. Germline V CDR1 and CDR2: SGHNT, YYREEE (reference sequence). The ends were cut back, 3 bases at V and 4 bases at J, with 8 bases in the middle. The DNA for the CDR3 is TGTGCCAGCAGCTGGGGGCAGGGAAACACCATATATTTT. Translation gives CASSWGQGNTIYF.

With regard to this clone: The junction does not match germline at one end; this may be a read error. The rearrangement uses TRBV2 and TRBJ2-5; 8 nucleotides agree with TRBD2. CDR1 and CDR2 (germline): SNHLY, FYNNEI. CDR3 length: 13 amino acids. The CDR3 region has the DNA TGTGCCAGCAGGGAAGCGGGAGACGAGACCCAGTACTTC. Translating gives CASREAGDETQYF.

This rearrangement joins TRBV30 to TRBJ1-4; D is ambiguous. CDR1 and CDR2 (germline): GTSNPN, SVGIG (reference sequence). The ends were cut back, 1 base at V and 5 bases at J, with 20 bases in the middle. The CDR3 is 17 residues long. CDR3 coding DNA: TGTGCCTGGAGTGCCGGTGGATTCCGGAGGCCAAATGAAAAACTGTTTTTT. Residues: CAWSAGGFRRPNEKLFF. The full variable domain, rest sourced from reference TRBV30 and TRBJ1-4, is SQTIHQWPATLVQPVGSPLSLECTVEGTSNPNLYWYRQAAGRGLQLLFYSVGIGQISSEVPQNLSASRPQDRQFILSSKKLLLSDSGFYLCAWSAGGFRRPNEKLFFGSGTQLSVL.

The genes are TRBV19 and TRBJ1-5, with D perhaps matching TRBD1 (5 bases). CDR1 and CDR2 from the germline V gene are LNHDA and SQIVND (reference sequence). V gave up 1 base and J gave up 3 bases, with 7 bases separating them. The CDR3 sequence is 14 residues long. The chain's CDR3 is CASSIAGPNQPQHF. CDR3 DNA sequence: TGTGCCAGTAGTATAGCAGGGCCCAATCAGCCCCAGCATTTT.

The chain links TRBV28 to TRBJ2-3, with a weak D call TRBD2 (6 bases). Germline values: CDR1 MDHEN, CDR2 SYDVKM. The CDR3 covers 13 residues. V was trimmed by 2 bases and J by 6 bases, leaving 9 bases between them. CDR3 residues: CASSLGGPDTQYF. The CDR3 nucleotides read TGTGCCAGCAGTTTAGGAGGGCCGGATACGCAGTATTTT.

The chain carries TRBV15 and TRBJ2-3, with 9 bases aligning to TRBD2. This CDR3 is 15 amino acids long. J gave up 3 bases and V 5 bases, and 6 bases lay outside the gene matches. In germline, CDR1 is LNHNV, CDR2 YYDKDF (reference sequence). The CDR3 here is CATSGSGSRTDTQYF. The CDR3, as DNA: TGTGCCACCAGCGGTAGCGGGAGTCGAACAGATACGCAGTATTTT.

The chain has TRBV5-8 and TRBJ2-7; TRBD2 is a possible D gene (6 bases). This CDR3 spans 12 amino acids. CDR1 is SGHTS, CDR2 YDEGEE, per germline. V gave up 4 bases and J gave up 5 bases, with 10 bases separating them. The CDR3 nucleotides read TGTGCCAGCAGCCCGGGGGTCCACGAGCAGTACTTC. Translated: CASSPGVHEQYF.

This chain links TRBV6-6 with TRBJ2-7, with D perhaps TRBD2 (6 bases). The CDR3 totals 15 residues. Trimming cost V 5 bases and J 3 bases, with 17 bases left between them. CDR1 and CDR2 from the germline V gene are MNHNY and SVGAGI (reference sequence). The chain's CDR3 is CASSGQSGLSYEQYF. Written as DNA, the CDR3 is TGTGCCAGCAGTGGTCAATCGGGACTGAGCTACGAGCAGTACTTC.